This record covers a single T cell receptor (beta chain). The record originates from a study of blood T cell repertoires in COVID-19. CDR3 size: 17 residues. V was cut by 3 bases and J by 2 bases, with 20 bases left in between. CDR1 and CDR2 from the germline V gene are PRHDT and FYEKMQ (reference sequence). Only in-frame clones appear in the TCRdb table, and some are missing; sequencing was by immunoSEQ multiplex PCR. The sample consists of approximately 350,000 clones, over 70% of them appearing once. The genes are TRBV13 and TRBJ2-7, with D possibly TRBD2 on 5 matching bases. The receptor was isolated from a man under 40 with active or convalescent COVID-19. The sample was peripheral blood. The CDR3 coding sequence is TGTGCCAGCAGCTTGCGTCCCGCACGGGAAGGACCCTACGAGCAGTACTTC. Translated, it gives CASSLRPAREGPYEQYF.